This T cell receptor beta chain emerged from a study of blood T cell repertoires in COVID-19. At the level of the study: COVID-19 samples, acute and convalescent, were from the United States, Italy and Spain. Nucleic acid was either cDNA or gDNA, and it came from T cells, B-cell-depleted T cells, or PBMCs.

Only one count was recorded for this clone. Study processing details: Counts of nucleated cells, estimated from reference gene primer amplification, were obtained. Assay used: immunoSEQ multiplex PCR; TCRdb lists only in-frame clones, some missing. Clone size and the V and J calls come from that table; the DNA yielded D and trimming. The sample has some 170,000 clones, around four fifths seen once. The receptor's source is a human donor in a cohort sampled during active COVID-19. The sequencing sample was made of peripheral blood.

This CDR3 reads CASSRWRGNTIYF. CDR3 nucleotide sequence: TGCGCCAGCAGCCGCTGGAGAGGAAACACCATATATTTT. The chain joins TRBV4-3 to TRBJ1-3, with D unresolved. V was shortened by 4 bases and J by 4 bases, with 8 bases between the two germline ends. The CDR3 totals 13 residues. Germline CDR1 is LGHNA and CDR2 is YSLEER.